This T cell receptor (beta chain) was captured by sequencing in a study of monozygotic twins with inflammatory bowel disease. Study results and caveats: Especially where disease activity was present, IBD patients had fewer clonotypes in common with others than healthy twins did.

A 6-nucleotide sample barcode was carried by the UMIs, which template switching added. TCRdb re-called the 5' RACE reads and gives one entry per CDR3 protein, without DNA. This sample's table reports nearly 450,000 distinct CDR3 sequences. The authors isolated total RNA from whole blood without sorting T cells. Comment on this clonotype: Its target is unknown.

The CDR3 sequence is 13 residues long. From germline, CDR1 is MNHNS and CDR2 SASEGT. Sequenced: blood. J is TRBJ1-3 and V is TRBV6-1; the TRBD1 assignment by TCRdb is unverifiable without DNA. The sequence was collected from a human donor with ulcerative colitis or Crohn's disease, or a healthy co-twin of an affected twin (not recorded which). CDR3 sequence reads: CASSGTVGNTIYF.